The 18 T cell receptor beta chains reported below all come from one sample, sequenced in a study of T cells in Graves' hyperthyroidism and ophthalmopathy. Researchers amplified the TCR beta CDR3 regions from RNA transcripts. HTBI primers were used for first-round RT-PCR of the TCR CDR3. TCRdb itself ran the multiplex PCR reads through MiXCR, one entry per CDR3 protein. The sample records nearly 600,000 distinct CDR3 sequences, approximately 15% being singletons. Sequences were obtained from blood. These receptors were obtained from a woman under 30 with Graves' ophthalmopathy.

This clonotype was recorded many times. The chain has TRBV25-1 and TRBJ2-3; TRBD1 matches at 8 bases. The J segment lost 5 bases and the V segment lost 9 bases, leaving 7 bases of the junction unmatched. The germline V gene has CDR1 MGHDK and CDR2 SYGVNS. This CDR3 region has 13 residues. The CDR3 protein is CARHQGALDTQYF. The CDR3 coding sequence is TGTGCCAGACACCAGGGGGCTTTAGATACGCAGTATTTT.

This clonotype has more than one count but fewer than ten. The chain has TRBV29-1 and TRBJ1-5, with 10 nucleotides matching TRBD1. The germline V gene encodes CDR1 SQVTM and CDR2 ANQGSEA. There are 15 residues in the CDR3. V gave up 6 bases and J gave up 7 bases; unmatched junction bases: 12. DNA for the CDR3: TGCAGCGTACAAAAGACAGGGGGCTCGGGGCAGCCCCAGCATTTT. Residues: CSVQKTGGSGQPQHF.

The sample holds many counts of this clonotype. The V and J genes are TRBV2 and TRBJ2-5; the D is unclear. Germline V gene lookup returns CDR1 SNHLY and CDR2 FYNNEI. The CDR3 has 12 amino acids. V was pared by 7 bases and J by 4 bases, with 10 bases between. This chain's CDR3 is CASKQLGETQYF. CDR3 sequence (DNA): TGTGCCAGCAAACAGTTGGGAGAGACCCAGTACTTC.

This chain connects TRBV27 to TRBJ2-1, with 7 bases identical to TRBD2. The trim removed 3 bases at V and 8 bases at J, leaving 10 bases unmatched. This CDR3 has 15 residues. Germline V gene sequence: CDR1 MNHEY, CDR2 SMNVEV (reference sequence). CDR3 in amino acids: CASSFGGGLSDEQFF. CDR3 DNA: TGTGCCAGCAGTTTTGGGGGGGGACTCAGTGATGAGCAGTTCTTC.

CDR3: CASSTPGLAVYEANVLTF. The DNA of the CDR3 is TGTGCCAGCAGCACTCCGGGACTAGCGGTATATGAGGCCAACGTCCTGACTTTC. The rearrangement joins TRBV7-9 to TRBJ2-6; 11 positions agree with TRBD2. CDR1 is SEHNR, CDR2 FQNEAQ, per germline (reference sequence). With V trimmed by 5 bases and J by 6 bases, 12 bases remained unmatched. This CDR3 spans 18 amino acids.

This clonotype was recorded many times. The chain joins TRBV6-1 to TRBJ2-7; D is perhaps TRBD1 (5 bases). Germline values: CDR1 MNHNS, CDR2 SASEGT. The germline V and J ends were trimmed by 6 bases and 4 bases, with 16 bases remaining between them. The CDR3 consists of 14 residues. In DNA, the CDR3 is TGTGCCAGCAGGCTTCATACCCGACAGTACGAGCAGTACTTC. Protein sequence: CASRLHTRQYEQYF.

Many counts were recorded for this clonotype. The CDR3 region has the DNA TGTGCCAGCTCTGGCTGGGGCAATGAGCAGTTCTTC. Translation gives CASSGWGNEQFF. This chain connects TRBV2 to TRBJ2-1; D gene ambiguous. Trimming took 8 bases from V and 6 from J, leaving 11 bases between them. CDR3 length: 12 residues. CDR1 and CDR2 from the germline V gene are SNHLY and FYNNEI.

This clonotype was counted only a few times. The genes are TRBV7-9 and TRBJ2-1, with 7 nucleotides matching TRBD2. The germline gives CDR1 SEHNR, CDR2 FQNEAQ (reference sequence). This CDR3 contains 15 residues. V was clipped by 5 bases and J by 0 bases; unmatched bases: 4. The CDR3 here is CASSRGGDSYNEQFF. Here the CDR3 DNA reads TGTGCCAGCAGCCGTGGGGGGGACTCCTACAATGAGCAGTTCTTC.

This clonotype was seen a handful of times. The CDR3 loop reads CASSQERRAPVAQYF. As DNA, the CDR3 is TGTGCCAGCAGCCAAGAGAGGCGGGCGCCAGTGGCCCAGTACTTC. The chain uses TRBV14 and TRBJ2-5, with D tentatively TRBD2 (5 bases). The CDR3 covers 15 residues. The germline V gene encodes CDR1 SGHDN and CDR2 FVKESK. The V end was cut by 0 bases, the J end by 9 bases, with 17 bases between.

There are many counts of this clonotype. The rearrangement links TRBV11-2 to TRBJ2-7; no firm D call. Germline V gene lookup returns CDR1 SGHAT and CDR2 FQNNGV. V was cut by 8 bases and J by 1 base, with 6 bases left in between. This CDR3 has 11 amino acids. CDR3 bases: TGTGCCAGCTCCGCATCCTACGAGCAGTACTTC. Protein product: CASSASYEQYF.

This clonotype was detected ten times or more. V gene TRBV6-2 or TRBV6-3 combines with J gene TRBJ2-1; either TRBD1 or TRBD2 may fit D (5 bases each). CDR1 MNHEY and CDR2 SVGEGT come from the germline V gene. The germline V and J ends were trimmed by 7 bases and 2 bases, with 18 bases remaining between them. The CDR3 is 16 residues long. The DNA for the CDR3 is TGTGCCAGCATTCTGGGGGTCAGGGTTCCCTACAATGAGCAGTTCTTC. Its protein product is CASILGVRVPYNEQFF.

In its sample, this clonotype was seen many times. The rearrangement links TRBV28 to TRBJ1-2, with 7 bases that match TRBD1. CDR3 size: 16 residues. Germline loops: CDR1 MDHEN, CDR2 SYDVKM. V was clipped by 5 bases and J by 1 base; unmatched bases: 10. The chain's CDR3 is CASSQSTGALNYGYTF. The DNA of the CDR3 is TGTGCCAGCAGTCAATCCACAGGGGCGCTTAACTATGGCTACACCTTC.

This clonotype showed up many times. The chain has TRBV20-1 and TRBJ2-7, with a possible D match to TRBD2 (5 bases). The germline V and J ends were trimmed by 5 bases and 0 bases, with 14 bases remaining between them. Germline V gene data show CDR1 as DFQATT and CDR2 as SNEGSKA (reference sequence). The CDR3 extends over 14 amino acids. The CDR3 DNA is TGCAGTGCTTATAAGCCGGGAAACTCCTACGAGCAGTACTTC. Translation gives CSAYKPGNSYEQYF.

The V call is TRBV20-1, the J call TRBJ2-1; D is unclear. Germline loops: CDR1 DFQATT, CDR2 SNEGSKA (reference sequence). The V gene lost 6 bases and the J gene lost 0 bases, with 6 bases spanning the gap. CDR3 length: 12 amino acids. The CDR3 DNA reads as TGCAGTGCAAAGAGCTCCTACAATGAGCAGTTCTTC. It encodes CSAKSSYNEQFF.

There are many counts of this clonotype. The chain carries TRBV20-1 and TRBJ2-5; 8 positions match TRBD2. Germline values: CDR1 DFQATT, CDR2 SNEGSKA (reference sequence). J was trimmed by 2 bases and V by 2 bases; bases with no gene match: 4. The CDR3 covers 14 residues. The CDR3 sequence: CSARPTSGQETQYF. In DNA, the CDR3 is TGCAGTGCTAGACCCACTAGCGGTCAAGAGACCCAGTACTTC.

Turning to this clonotype: A much larger clonotype is one base distant, so this may be a read error. This chain connects TRBV10-3 to TRBJ1-1, with 12 nucleotides matching TRBD1. The CDR3 totals 19 residues. CDR1 is ENHRY and CDR2 is SYGVKD in the germline V gene. J gave up 3 bases and V 2 bases, and 13 bases lay outside the gene matches. CDR3 coding DNA: TGTGCCATCAGTGAGCCGGGGGACAGGGGGCGCCTAGGGGACACTGAAGCTTTCTTT. It translates to CAISEPGDRGRLGDTEAFF.

This chain connects TRBV10-3 to TRBJ1-5; D uncertain. CDR3 length equals 15 residues. CDR1 and CDR2 (germline): ENHRY, SYGVKD. The ends were cut back, 4 bases at V and 9 bases at J, with 19 bases in the middle. The CDR3, as DNA: TGTGCCATCAGTGGGGGAGGCACGGTCCAATGGCCCCAGCATTTT. As protein: CAISGGGTVQWPQHF.

This sequence joins TRBV19 and TRBJ2-7, with TRBD2 matching over 15 bases. Germline CDR1 LNHDA, CDR2 SQIVND (reference sequence). The CDR3 is made up of 19 amino acids. The V segment lost 2 bases and the J segment 2 bases; nucleotides outside the gene matches: 10. The CDR3 DNA reads as TGTGCCAGTAGTATACCTTCGGGACTAGCGGGAGGACCCACCTACGAGCAGTACTTC. Its translation is CASSIPSGLAGGPTYEQYF. The full variable domain, completed using reference TRBV19 and TRBJ2-7, is DGGITQSPKYLFRKEGQNVTLSCEQNLNHDAMYWYRQDPGQGLRLIYYSQIVNDFQKGDIAEGYSVSREKKESFPLTVTSAQKNPTAFYLCASSIPSGLAGGPTYEQYFGPGTRLTVT.